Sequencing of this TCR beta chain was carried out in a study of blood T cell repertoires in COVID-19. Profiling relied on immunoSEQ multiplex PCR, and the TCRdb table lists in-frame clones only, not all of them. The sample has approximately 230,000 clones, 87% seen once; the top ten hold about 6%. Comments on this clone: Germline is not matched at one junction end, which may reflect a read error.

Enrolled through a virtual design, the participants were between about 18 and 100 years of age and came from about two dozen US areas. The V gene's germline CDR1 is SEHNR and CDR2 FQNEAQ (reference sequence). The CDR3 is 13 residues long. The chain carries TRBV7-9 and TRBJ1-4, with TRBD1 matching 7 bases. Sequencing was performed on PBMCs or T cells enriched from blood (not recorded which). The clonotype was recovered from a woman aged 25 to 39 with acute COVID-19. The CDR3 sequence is CASSLISRGRVLF. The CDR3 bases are TGTGCCAGCAGCTTAATCTCGAGGGGGCGCGTGCTTTTT.